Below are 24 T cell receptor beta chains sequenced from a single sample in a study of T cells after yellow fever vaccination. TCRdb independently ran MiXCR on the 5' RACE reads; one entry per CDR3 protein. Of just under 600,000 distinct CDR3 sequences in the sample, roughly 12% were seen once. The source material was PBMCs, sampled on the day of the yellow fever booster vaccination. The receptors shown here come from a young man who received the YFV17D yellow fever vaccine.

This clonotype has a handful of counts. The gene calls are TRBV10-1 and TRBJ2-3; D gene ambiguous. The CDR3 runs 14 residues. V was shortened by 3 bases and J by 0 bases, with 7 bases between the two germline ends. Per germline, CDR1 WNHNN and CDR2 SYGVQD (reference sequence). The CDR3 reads CASSDLGSTDTQYF. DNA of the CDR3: TGCGCCAGCAGTGATCTTGGGAGCACAGATACGCAGTATTTT.

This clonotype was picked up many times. As DNA, the CDR3 is TGTGCCAGCAGCTTAGAGGTGGAAAATGAGCAGTTCTTC. Amino acid sequence: CASSLEVENEQFF. The chain links TRBV11-3 to TRBJ2-1, with D uncertain. V lost 0 bases and J 7 bases, leaving 7 bases between the germline ends. The CDR3 consists of 13 residues. Germline CDR1 reads SGHNT; CDR2 reads YENEEA. The variable domain in full, with the rest retrieved from reference TRBV11-3 and TRBJ2-1, is EAGVVQSPRYKIIEKKQPVAFWCNPISGHNTLYWYLQNLGQGPELLIRYENEEAVDDSQLPKDRFSAERLKGVDSTLKIQPAELGDSAVYLCASSLEVENEQFFGPGTRLTVL.

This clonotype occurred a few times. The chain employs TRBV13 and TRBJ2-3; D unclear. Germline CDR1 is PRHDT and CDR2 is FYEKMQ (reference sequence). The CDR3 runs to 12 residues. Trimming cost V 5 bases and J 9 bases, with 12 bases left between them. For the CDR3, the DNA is TGTGCCAGCAGCCCCAAGATAGAAACGCAGTATTTT. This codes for CASSPKIETQYF.

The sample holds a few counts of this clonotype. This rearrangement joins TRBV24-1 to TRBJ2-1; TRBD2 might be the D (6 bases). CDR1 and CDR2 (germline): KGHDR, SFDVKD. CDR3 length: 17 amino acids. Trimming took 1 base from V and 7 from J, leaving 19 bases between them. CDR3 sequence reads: CATSDLGSAGKENEQFF. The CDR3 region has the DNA TGTGCCACCAGTGATTTAGGTTCGGCGGGAAAGGAAAATGAGCAGTTCTTC.

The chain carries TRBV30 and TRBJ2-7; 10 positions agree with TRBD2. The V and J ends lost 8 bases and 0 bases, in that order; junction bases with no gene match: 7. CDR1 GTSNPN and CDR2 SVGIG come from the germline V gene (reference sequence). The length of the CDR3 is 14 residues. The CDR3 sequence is CALRGLAASYEQYF. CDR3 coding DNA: TGTGCCCTAAGAGGACTAGCGGCCTCCTACGAGCAGTACTTC.

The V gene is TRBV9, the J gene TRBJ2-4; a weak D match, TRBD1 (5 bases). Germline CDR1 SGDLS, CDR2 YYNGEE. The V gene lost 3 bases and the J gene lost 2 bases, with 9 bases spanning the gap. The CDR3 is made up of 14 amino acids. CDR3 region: CASSGGQSKNIQYF. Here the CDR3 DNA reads TGTGCCAGCAGCGGAGGACAATCCAAAAACATTCAGTACTTC.

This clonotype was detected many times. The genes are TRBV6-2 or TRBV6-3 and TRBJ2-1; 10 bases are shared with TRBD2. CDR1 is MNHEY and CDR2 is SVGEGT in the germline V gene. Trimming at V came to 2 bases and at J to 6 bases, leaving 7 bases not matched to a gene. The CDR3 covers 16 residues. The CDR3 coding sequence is TGTGCCAGCAGTTACGGACCTAGCGGGAGTCCCAATGAGCAGTTCTTC. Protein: CASSYGPSGSPNEQFF.

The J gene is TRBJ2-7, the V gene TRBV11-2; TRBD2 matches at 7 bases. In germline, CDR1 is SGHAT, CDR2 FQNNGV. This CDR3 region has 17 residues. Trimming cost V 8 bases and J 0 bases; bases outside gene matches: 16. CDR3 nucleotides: TGTGCCAGCGCCCCCCGACCGGGGGGAGTGAACTCCTACGAGCAGTACTTC. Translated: CASAPRPGGVNSYEQYF.

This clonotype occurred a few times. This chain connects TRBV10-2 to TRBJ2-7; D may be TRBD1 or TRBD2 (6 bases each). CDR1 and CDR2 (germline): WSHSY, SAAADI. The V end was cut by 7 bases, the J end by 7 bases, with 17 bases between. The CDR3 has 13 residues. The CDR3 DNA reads TGCGCCAGCAATCGAGGGGGGTTGGGGGAGCAGTACTTC. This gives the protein CASNRGGLGEQYF.

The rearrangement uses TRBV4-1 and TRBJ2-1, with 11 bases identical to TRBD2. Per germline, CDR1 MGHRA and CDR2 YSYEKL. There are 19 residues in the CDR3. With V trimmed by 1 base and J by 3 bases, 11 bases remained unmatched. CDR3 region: CASSQVDYFGTSGYNEQFF. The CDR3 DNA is TGCGCCAGCAGCCAAGTCGACTATTTCGGGACTAGCGGCTACAATGAGCAGTTCTTC.

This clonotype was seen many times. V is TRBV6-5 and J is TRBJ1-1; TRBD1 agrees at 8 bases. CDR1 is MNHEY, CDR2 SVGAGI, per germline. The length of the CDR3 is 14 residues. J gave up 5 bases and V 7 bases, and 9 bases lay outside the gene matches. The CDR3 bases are TGTGCCAGCATCAAACTCAGGGGGCGTACTGAAGCTTTCTTT. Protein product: CASIKLRGRTEAFF.

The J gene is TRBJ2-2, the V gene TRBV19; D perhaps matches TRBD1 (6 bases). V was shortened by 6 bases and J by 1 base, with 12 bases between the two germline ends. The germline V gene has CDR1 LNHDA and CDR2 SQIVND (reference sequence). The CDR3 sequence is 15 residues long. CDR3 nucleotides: TGTGCCAGTAGGGACAGACACATGAACACCGGGGAGCTGTTTTTT. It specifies CASRDRHMNTGELFF.

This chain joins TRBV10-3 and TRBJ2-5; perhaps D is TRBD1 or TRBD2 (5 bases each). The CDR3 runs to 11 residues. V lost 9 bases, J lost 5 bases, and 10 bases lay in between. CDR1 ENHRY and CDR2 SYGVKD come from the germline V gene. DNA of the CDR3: TGTGCCATGGGACCGGGGGAGACCCAGTACTTC. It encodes CAMGPGETQYF.

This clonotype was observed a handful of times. The CDR3 sequence: CASSFFSQETQYF. For the CDR3, the DNA is TGTGCCAGCAGCTTTTTTAGCCAAGAGACCCAGTACTTC. The J gene is TRBJ2-5, the V gene TRBV7-2; D call uncertain. Germline CDR1 reads SGHTA; CDR2 reads FQGNSA. Trimming pared 3 bases from V and 1 base from J, leaving 6 bases between. CDR3 size: 13 residues.

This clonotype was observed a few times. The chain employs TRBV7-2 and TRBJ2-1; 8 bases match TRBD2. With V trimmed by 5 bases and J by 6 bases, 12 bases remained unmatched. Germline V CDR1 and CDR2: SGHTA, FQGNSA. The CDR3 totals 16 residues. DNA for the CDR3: TGTGCCAGCAGCCCTGACCCAGCGGGAGCTCTCAATGAGCAGTTCTTC. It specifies CASSPDPAGALNEQFF.

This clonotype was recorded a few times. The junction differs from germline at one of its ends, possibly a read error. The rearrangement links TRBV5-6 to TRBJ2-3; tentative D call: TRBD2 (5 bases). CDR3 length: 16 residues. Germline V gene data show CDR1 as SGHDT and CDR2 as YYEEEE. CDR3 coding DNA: TGTGCCAGCAGCTTGTCAGCGGTTTACCTCACATATACGCAGTATTTT. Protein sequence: CASSLSAVYLTYTQYF.

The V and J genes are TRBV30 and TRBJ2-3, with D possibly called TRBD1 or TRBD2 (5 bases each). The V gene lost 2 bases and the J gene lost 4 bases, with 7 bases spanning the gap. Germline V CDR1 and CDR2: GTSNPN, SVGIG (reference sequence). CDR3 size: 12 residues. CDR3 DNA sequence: TGTGCCTGGAGTCAGGGAGCAGATACGCAGTATTTT. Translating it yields CAWSQGADTQYF.

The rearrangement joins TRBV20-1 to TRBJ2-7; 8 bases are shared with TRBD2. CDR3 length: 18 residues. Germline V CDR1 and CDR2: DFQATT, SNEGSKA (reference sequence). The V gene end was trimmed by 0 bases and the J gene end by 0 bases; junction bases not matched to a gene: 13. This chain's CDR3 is CSARDAGLVGVGSYEQYF. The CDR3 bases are TGCAGTGCTAGAGATGCGGGACTAGTGGGAGTTGGCTCCTACGAGCAGTACTTC.

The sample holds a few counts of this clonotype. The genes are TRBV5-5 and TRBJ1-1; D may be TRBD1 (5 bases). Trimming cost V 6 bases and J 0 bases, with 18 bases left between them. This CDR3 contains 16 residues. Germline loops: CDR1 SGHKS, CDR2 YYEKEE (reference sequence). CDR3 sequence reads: CASTQGRQLMNTEAFF. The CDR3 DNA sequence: TGTGCCAGCACCCAAGGGAGACAGTTGATGAACACTGAAGCTTTCTTT.

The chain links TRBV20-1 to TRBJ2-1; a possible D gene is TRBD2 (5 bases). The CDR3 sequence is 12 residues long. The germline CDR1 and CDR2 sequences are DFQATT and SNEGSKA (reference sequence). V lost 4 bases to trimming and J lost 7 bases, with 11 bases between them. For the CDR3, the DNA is TGCAGTGCTATACCGGACTGGAATGAGCAGTTCTTC. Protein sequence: CSAIPDWNEQFF.

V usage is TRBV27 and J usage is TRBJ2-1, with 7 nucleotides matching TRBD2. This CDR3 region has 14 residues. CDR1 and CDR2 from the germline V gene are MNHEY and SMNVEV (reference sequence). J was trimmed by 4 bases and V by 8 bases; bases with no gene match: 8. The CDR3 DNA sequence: TGTGCCAGCGGACCTAGCGGACCATACAATGAGCAGTTCTTC. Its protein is CASGPSGPYNEQFF.

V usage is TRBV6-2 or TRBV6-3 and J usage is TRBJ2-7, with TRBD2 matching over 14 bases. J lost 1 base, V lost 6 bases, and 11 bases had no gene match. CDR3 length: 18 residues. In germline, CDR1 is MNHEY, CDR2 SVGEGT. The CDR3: CASRVGLAGVIASYEQYF. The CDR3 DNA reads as TGTGCCAGCAGAGTGGGACTAGCGGGAGTAATAGCATCCTACGAGCAGTACTTC.

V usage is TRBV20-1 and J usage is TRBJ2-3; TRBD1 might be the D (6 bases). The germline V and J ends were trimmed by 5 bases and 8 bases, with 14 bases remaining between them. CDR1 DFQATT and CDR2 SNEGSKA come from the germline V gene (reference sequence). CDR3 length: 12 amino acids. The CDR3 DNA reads TGCAGTGCTCAAAAGGGGGTTACTACGCAGTATTTT. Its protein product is CSAQKGVTTQYF.

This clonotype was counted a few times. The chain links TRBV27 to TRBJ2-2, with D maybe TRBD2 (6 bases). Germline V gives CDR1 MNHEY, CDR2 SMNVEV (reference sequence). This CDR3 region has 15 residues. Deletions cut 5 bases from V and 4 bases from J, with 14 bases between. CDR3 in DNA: TGTGCCAGCAGTCCCTGGACTACCGGCACCGGGGAGCTGTTTTTT. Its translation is CASSPWTTGTGELFF.